The 31 T cell receptor beta chains reported below all come from one sample, sequenced in a study of blood T cell repertoires in COVID-19. Assay: immunoSEQ multiplex PCR; the TCRdb copy retains only in-frame clones and omits some. Altogether a few hundred thousand clones are present, approximately 86% being singletons, with the ten largest covering approximately 0.94%. The specimen sequenced was peripheral blood. These receptors were collected from a human donor with COVID-19, enrolled during active disease. The donor label of this sample is uncertain.

The chain uses TRBV9 and TRBJ2-1; D is possibly TRBD2 (5 bases). The V gene's germline CDR1 is SGDLS and CDR2 YYNGEE. Trimming removed 1 base from V and 3 bases from J, with 11 bases in between. This CDR3 is built from 15 residues. The CDR3 DNA follows: TGTGCCAGCAGCGTAAACGGGAACGTCTACAATGAGCAGTTCTTC. Translated, it gives CASSVNGNVYNEQFF.

The genes are TRBV29-1 and TRBJ2-7; tentatively, D is TRBD2 (6 bases). V was trimmed by 4 bases and J by 5 bases, leaving 18 bases between them. This CDR3 spans 14 amino acids. CDR1 SQVTM and CDR2 ANQGSEA come from the germline V gene. Written as DNA, the CDR3 is TGCAGCGTTGGGGTTAGCGGTCCCCTTGACGAGCAGTACTTC. It is translated as CSVGVSGPLDEQYF.

The chain employs TRBV7-3 and TRBJ2-5; 11 bases fit TRBD2. Germline trimming cut 2 bases from V and 10 bases from J; bases unmatched to any gene: 15. CDR3 length equals 17 residues. The germline CDR1 and CDR2 sequences are SGHTA and FQGTGA. The CDR3 DNA follows: TGTGCCAGCAGCTTATCAATAGCGGGAGGGCCCCAAGGAAGCCAGTACTTC. It yields the protein CASSLSIAGGPQGSQYF.

The table lists this clone with a count of one. V usage is TRBV7-9 and J usage is TRBJ2-1; D might be TRBD1 (5 bases). The CDR3 sequence is 15 residues long. V shed 6 bases and J shed 0 bases, with 12 bases lying between them. Germline CDR1 and CDR2: SEHNR and FQNEAQ (reference sequence). The CDR3 bases are TGTGCCAGCAGGGAAGGGGTAACCTCCTACAATGAGCAGTTCTTC. It codes for CASREGVTSYNEQFF.

This chain joins TRBV11-1 and TRBJ1-1; D perhaps matches TRBD1 (6 bases). The length of the CDR3 is 12 residues. Germline CDR1 is SGHAT and CDR2 is FQDESV (reference sequence). Between the trimmed V and J ends, which lost 5 bases and 8 bases, there was a span of 12 bases. The CDR3 reads CASSKNREEAFF. The DNA of the CDR3 is TGTGCCAGCAGCAAGAACAGGGAAGAAGCTTTCTTT.

The chain couples TRBV7-9 to TRBJ2-3; 13 nucleotides line up with TRBD2. V shed 1 base and J 0 bases; nucleotides not matched to a gene: 4. This CDR3 comprises 18 residues. CDR1 is SEHNR, CDR2 FQNEAQ, per germline (reference sequence). CDR3 in amino acids: CASSLGLAGGPSTDTQYF. The CDR3 DNA reads as TGTGCCAGCAGCTTAGGACTAGCGGGAGGACCAAGCACAGATACGCAGTATTTT.

This chain joins TRBV9 and TRBJ1-6, with D perhaps matching TRBD1 (6 bases). The CDR3 consists of 15 residues. Germline CDR1 SGDLS, CDR2 YYNGEE. Trimming stripped 0 bases from V and 6 bases from J, with 10 bases between. CDR3 sequence: CASSVGGQSNSPLHF. CDR3 coding DNA: TGTGCCAGCAGCGTAGGGGGGCAGTCTAATTCACCCCTCCACTTT.

The chain has TRBV5-4 and TRBJ1-1, with 7 bases lining up with TRBD1. Trimming took 4 bases from V and 4 from J; bases not matched to a gene: 10. The CDR3 length is 15 residues. Germline-derived CDR1 and CDR2 are SGHNT and YYREEE (reference sequence). CDR3 protein: CASSASTGVGTEAFF. The CDR3 region has the DNA TGTGCCAGCAGCGCCAGCACAGGGGTAGGCACTGAAGCTTTCTTT.

This sequence joins TRBV2 and TRBJ1-6; no firm D call. Germline V gives CDR1 SNHLY, CDR2 FYNNEI. V dropped 7 bases and J dropped 4 bases, with 14 bases sitting between them. The CDR3 extends over 15 amino acids. The CDR3 sequence is CASNSPPIYNSPLHF. In DNA form, the CDR3 reads TGTGCCAGCAACTCCCCCCCCATTTATAATTCACCCCTCCACTTT.

The rearrangement joins TRBV5-1 to TRBJ2-7; a possible D gene is TRBD2 (5 bases). The V end was cut by 4 bases, the J end by 2 bases, with 16 bases between. Germline values: CDR1 SGHRS, CDR2 YFSETQ. The CDR3 length is 15 residues. CDR3 sequence: CASSLAPGSAYEQYF. In DNA form, the CDR3 reads TGCGCCAGCAGCCTCGCCCCGGGGTCAGCCTACGAGCAGTACTTC.

This chain uses TRBV15 with TRBJ2-7, with D possibly matching TRBD1 (5 bases). V lost 0 bases and J lost 2, with 11 bases in between. The CDR3 totals 15 residues. CDR1 and CDR2 from the germline V gene are LNHNV and YYDKDF (reference sequence). The CDR3 nucleotides read TGTGCCACCAGCAGAGATATAGGGGTCACCTACGAGCAGTACTTC. This gives the protein CATSRDIGVTYEQYF.

This clone showed up just a few times. The chain is built from TRBV3-1 (or the pseudogene TRBV3-2) and TRBJ2-2; D gene ambiguous. The CDR3 spans 14 residues. Germline V gene data show CDR1 as LGHDT and CDR2 as YNNKEL (reference sequence). The V and J ends lost 2 bases and 8 bases respectively, with 12 bases between them. The CDR3 DNA reads TGTGCCAGCAGCCAATCCCAGGTTAGAGGGGAGCTGTTTTTT. This sequence encodes CASSQSQVRGELFF.

This rearrangement joins TRBV4-3 to TRBJ1-2; 9 bases are a match to TRBD1. CDR3 length: 16 residues. Germline V gives CDR1 LGHNA, CDR2 YSLEER. Trimming cost V 1 base and J 6 bases; bases outside gene matches: 9. CDR3 amino acids: CASSQGGGQGINGYTF. The CDR3, as DNA: TGCGCCAGCAGCCAAGGGGGGGGACAGGGAATAAATGGCTACACCTTC.

J is TRBJ1-2 and V is TRBV4-3, with a possible D match to TRBD1 (5 bases). Germline V lookup: CDR1 LGHNA, CDR2 YSLEER. The V end was cut by 1 base, the J end by 4 bases, with 13 bases between. The CDR3 is 15 amino acids. DNA for the CDR3: TGCGCCAGCAGCCAAGCTGGTGGAGGGACCTATGGCTACACCTTC. Its protein is CASSQAGGGTYGYTF.

A word on this clone: One junction end disagrees with the germline gene, perhaps due to a read error. This chain connects TRBV2 to TRBJ2-5, with TRBD1 identical over 7 bases. The V gene's germline CDR1 is SNHLY and CDR2 FYNNEI. This CDR3 has 14 amino acids. The CDR3 spells CASSEDRDQETQYF. For the CDR3, the DNA is TGTGCCAGCAGCGAAGACAGGGACCAAGAGACCCAGTACTTC.

This rearrangement joins TRBV5-8 to TRBJ2-7, with TRBD2 as a possible D gene (5 bases). The CDR3 runs 12 residues. Germline V gene sequence: CDR1 SGHTS, CDR2 YDEGEE. The V end lost 10 bases, the J end lost 0 bases, and 11 bases lay between the germline ends. In DNA, the CDR3 is TGTGCCGGGGAGCGGAGCTCCTACGAGCAGTACTTC. Protein: CAGERSSYEQYF.

J is TRBJ1-2 and V is TRBV7-2; 8 bases are shared with TRBD1. The V gene's germline CDR1 is SGHTA and CDR2 FQGNSA. The junction had 7 bases not matched to a gene; V was cut back by 0 bases and J by 7 bases. The CDR3 has 15 amino acids. The CDR3 coding sequence is TGTGCCAGCAGCTTAGCATGGACAGGGTTTGGTGGCTACACCTTC. Translated: CASSLAWTGFGGYTF.

The chain joins TRBV3-1 (or the pseudogene TRBV3-2) to TRBJ1-1; 7 nucleotides line up with TRBD1. The CDR3 is made up of 15 amino acids. Trimming at V came to 1 base and at J to 0 bases, leaving 2 bases not matched to a gene. CDR1 is LGHDT, CDR2 YNNKEL, per germline (reference sequence). CDR3 bases: TGTGCCAGCAGCCAAGTAGGGGGCATGAACACTGAAGCTTTCTTT. It translates to CASSQVGGMNTEAFF.

This chain links TRBV4-1 with TRBJ1-4; TRBD1 aligns across 7 bases. The CDR3 runs to 18 residues. Germline V gives CDR1 MGHRA, CDR2 YSYEKL. V was pared by 0 bases and J by 6 bases, with 13 bases of the junction left unmatched. The CDR3 loop is CASSQDLAAVGGDEKLFF. The CDR3 nucleotides read TGCGCCAGCAGCCAAGATCTAGCCGCGGTAGGGGGCGATGAAAAACTGTTTTTT.

V and J are TRBV6-5 and TRBJ1-2, with D unclear. Germline CDR1 MNHEY, CDR2 SVGAGI. V was pared by 7 bases and J by 8 bases, with 11 bases between. The CDR3 is made up of 11 amino acids. CDR3 in DNA: TGTGCCAGCACTCTGGTCTACGGCTACACCTTC. This sequence encodes CASTLVYGYTF.

The DNA for the CDR3 is TGTGCCAGCAGCTTCGGCGGGGGAGATACGCAGTATTTT. This sequence encodes CASSFGGGDTQYF. V is TRBV7-2 and J is TRBJ2-3, with 7 positions matching TRBD2. The V gene's germline CDR1 is SGHTA and CDR2 FQGNSA. This CDR3 has 13 residues. The V segment lost 3 bases and the J segment 5 bases; nucleotides outside the gene matches: 2.

V and J are TRBV11-2 and TRBJ2-3, with a tentative D call TRBD2 (6 bases). Germline-derived CDR1 and CDR2 are SGHAT and FQNNGV. The CDR3 consists of 13 residues. The V end was cut by 1 base, the J end by 9 bases, with 11 bases between. The CDR3 loop is CASSLAGAETQYF. DNA for the CDR3: TGTGCCAGCAGCTTAGCGGGAGCCGAAACGCAGTATTTT.

The chain carries TRBV29-1 and TRBJ1-4; no firm D call. Germline CDR1 is SQVTM and CDR2 is ANQGSEA. V shed 1 base and J shed 8 bases, with 5 bases lying between them. The CDR3 loop spans 11 amino acids. DNA of the CDR3: TGCAGCGTTGAAGGCGGAGAAAAACTGTTTTTT. Its translation: CSVEGGEKLFF.

This rearrangement joins TRBV18 to TRBJ2-7, with D perhaps TRBD1 (6 bases). With 7 bases removed from V and 7 bases from J, the gap between germline ends came to 20 bases. CDR1 and CDR2 (germline): KGHSH, LQKENI. The CDR3 loop spans 14 amino acids. CDR3 bases: TGTGCCAGCTTCGCTTCAGGGGTGCTGGGGGAGCAGTACTTC. Encoded protein: CASFASGVLGEQYF.

The chain links TRBV5-5 to TRBJ1-1, with no clear D. CDR1 is SGHKS, CDR2 YYEKEE, per germline (reference sequence). This CDR3 has 16 residues. Trimming shortened V by 4 bases and J by 10 bases, and 26 bases separated the two germline ends. The CDR3 DNA reads as TGTGCCAGCAGCCTTGGAGGCGTGGTGTGGGGAAGGACAGCTTTCTTT. Amino acids: CASSLGGVVWGRTAFF.

The chain has TRBV19 and TRBJ1-1; D call uncertain. Germline CDR1 and CDR2: LNHDA and SQIVND (reference sequence). This CDR3 is built from 13 residues. V was clipped by 7 bases and J by 3 bases, with 12 bases between them. The CDR3 region is CASTLAADTEAFF. In DNA, the CDR3 is TGTGCCAGTACCCTGGCGGCGGACACTGAAGCTTTCTTT.

The rearrangement links TRBV7-9 to TRBJ2-7; TRBD2 aligns across 11 bases. V lost 2 bases to trimming and J lost 9 bases; unmatched junction nucleotides: 15. The CDR3 is 17 residues long. CDR1 and CDR2 from the germline V gene are SEHNR and FQNEAQ (reference sequence). This chain's CDR3 is CASSLTSTGTSGGRQYF. CDR3 in DNA: TGTGCCAGCAGCTTAACCTCTACCGGGACTAGCGGAGGTCGGCAGTACTTC.

V gene TRBV5-1 combines with J gene TRBJ1-1; D is perhaps TRBD1 (6 bases). The CDR3 contains 14 residues. CDR1 SGHRS and CDR2 YFSETQ come from the germline V gene. Trimming cost V 3 bases and J 1 base, with 10 bases left between them. In DNA, the CDR3 is TGCGCCAGCAGCTCAACCAGGGGGAACACTGAAGCTTTCTTT. It codes for CASSSTRGNTEAFF.

The chain combines TRBV30 with TRBJ1-3, with D unresolved. The V end lost 5 bases, the J end lost 0 bases, and 11 bases lay between the germline ends. The CDR3 has 14 residues. Germline-derived CDR1 and CDR2 are GTSNPN and SVGIG (reference sequence). The chain's CDR3 is CAWQPNFSGNTIYF. Written as DNA, the CDR3 is TGTGCCTGGCAACCGAACTTCTCTGGAAACACCATATATTTT.

V gene TRBV6-5 combines with J gene TRBJ2-3, with 7 positions matching TRBD1. The V gene's germline CDR1 is MNHEY and CDR2 SVGAGI. This CDR3 has 14 residues. J was trimmed by 4 bases and V by 10 bases; bases with no gene match: 11. The CDR3 coding sequence is TGTGCCACCCAGACAGGGTTAAGTGCAGATACGCAGTATTTT. Protein product: CATQTGLSADTQYF.

In its sample, this clone was seen many times. The rearrangement joins TRBV5-4 to TRBJ2-1, with D tentatively TRBD2 (6 bases). The length of the CDR3 is 15 residues. V was trimmed by 1 base and J by 6 bases, leaving 14 bases between them. Germline loops: CDR1 SGHNT, CDR2 YYREEE (reference sequence). The CDR3 coding sequence is TGTGCCAGCAGCTTGAGACGGTTCGGGAGCAATGAGCAGTTCTTC. It yields the protein CASSLRRFGSNEQFF.